The 32 T cell receptor beta chains below were found in one sample sequenced in a study of post-analysis software for immune sequencing data. Findings and limits, study-wide: The five TRBV segments detected at higher frequency in patients than in controls included TRBV5-6, TRBV5-1 and TRBV20-1.

Antigen specificity for these receptors is unknown. Unique molecular identifiers tagged the TCR beta cDNA libraries. TCRdb processed the PCR reads anew with MiXCR; each CDR3 protein has one entry. This table holds hundreds of thousands of distinct CDR3 sequences, roughly 45% found once. The sample was blood. These receptors originate from a girl between 5 and 17 years old with multiple sclerosis.

The chain employs TRBV5-1 and TRBJ2-5; TRBD1 matches 8 bases. CDR3 length: 14 residues. V lost 0 bases, J lost 7 bases, and 5 bases stayed unmatched. Per germline, CDR1 SGHRS and CDR2 YFSETQ. The CDR3 sequence: CASSLADRGGTQYF. CDR3 bases: TGCGCCAGCAGCTTGGCCGACAGGGGCGGGACCCAGTACTTC.

The chain couples TRBV27 to TRBJ2-3, with D unclear. The germline V and J ends were trimmed by 0 bases and 6 bases, with 10 bases remaining between them. This CDR3 comprises 14 residues. Looked up from germline, CDR1 is MNHEY and CDR2 is SMNVEV (reference sequence). CDR3 sequence: CASSLSPGIDTQYF. The CDR3 nucleotides read TGTGCCAGCAGTTTATCCCCTGGAATCGATACGCAGTATTTT.

The chain uses TRBV10-2 and TRBJ2-7; TRBD2 matches 7 bases. Germline lookup yields CDR1 WSHSY and CDR2 SAAADI. J gave up 1 base and V 10 bases, and 7 bases lay outside the gene matches. The CDR3 runs 13 residues. The CDR3 region has the DNA TGCGCCAACAGATCTAGCGGATCCTACGAGCAGTACTTC. Translated: CANRSSGSYEQYF.

The chain combines TRBV20-1 with TRBJ2-7, with 8 bases aligning to TRBD1. V shed 3 bases and J 2 bases; nucleotides not matched to a gene: 3. Germline V CDR1 and CDR2: DFQATT, SNEGSKA (reference sequence). There are 13 residues in the CDR3. The CDR3, as DNA: TGCAGTGCTAGCCGGACAGGGACCTACGAGCAGTACTTC. Translated: CSASRTGTYEQYF.

This clonotype was picked up a small number of times. The chain joins TRBV28 to TRBJ2-1; TRBD2 matches at 13 bases. Germline-derived CDR1 and CDR2 are MDHEN and SYDVKM. This CDR3 spans 17 amino acids. Trimming removed 4 bases from V and 7 bases from J; junction bases left unmatched: 10. The CDR3 protein is CASSYRTSGRFGNEQFF. In nucleotides, the CDR3 is TGTGCCAGCAGTTATCGGACTAGCGGGAGATTCGGAAATGAGCAGTTCTTC.

The chain uses TRBV7-2 and TRBJ2-4; 10 bases match TRBD1. The last part of the DNA fits TRBJ2-7 better; the J call may be wrong. The CDR3 covers 13 residues. Germline CDR1 reads SGHTA; CDR2 reads FQGNSA. The CDR3 loop is CASSAGQGFEQYF. The CDR3 DNA reads as TGTGCCAGCAGCGCGGGACAGGGGTTCGAGCAGTACTTC.

The V gene is TRBV10-3, the J gene TRBJ1-2, with D unclear. Germline V lookup: CDR1 ENHRY, CDR2 SYGVKD. CDR3 length: 13 amino acids. The ends were cut back, 7 bases at V and 2 bases at J, with 11 bases in the middle. CDR3 amino acids: CAIMRDVNYGYTF. The CDR3 nucleotides are TGTGCCATCATGCGGGATGTAAACTATGGCTACACCTTC.

The chain is built from TRBV5-1 and TRBJ2-1, with 10 positions matching TRBD2. The junction had 2 bases not matched to a gene; V was cut back by 5 bases and J by 0 bases. The CDR3 has 15 residues. Per germline, CDR1 SGHRS and CDR2 YFSETQ. The CDR3 DNA reads TGCGCCAGCAGATCTAGCGGGAGCTCCTACAATGAGCAGTTCTTC. Its protein product is CASRSSGSSYNEQFF.

The sample holds a few counts of this clonotype. The chain carries TRBV6-5 and TRBJ2-1, with D tentatively TRBD2 (6 bases). The germline V gene encodes CDR1 MNHEY and CDR2 SVGAGI. This CDR3 comprises 15 residues. Trimming cost V 5 bases and J 4 bases, with 15 bases left between them. The CDR3 region is CASSLPRAGYNEQFF. The CDR3 nucleotides are TGTGCCAGCAGTCTACCCCGGGCGGGGTACAATGAGCAGTTCTTC.

V is TRBV4-1 and J is TRBJ1-6; 9 bases align to TRBD1. The junction had 8 bases not matched to a gene; V was cut back by 2 bases and J by 9 bases. In germline, CDR1 is MGHRA, CDR2 YSYEKL. The CDR3 is 16 amino acids. The CDR3 DNA sequence: TGCGCCAGCAGCCAAAAGACGACAGGGGGTTCTTCACCCCTCCACTTT. Its translation: CASSQKTTGGSSPLHF.

This clonotype has a single count. CDR3 DNA: TGTGCCAGCAGTCATAAAAGGGGTCGGACTGAAGCTTTCTTT. It specifies CASSHKRGRTEAFF. The V and J genes are TRBV7-3 and TRBJ1-1, with TRBD1 as a possible D gene (5 bases). Germline assignment: CDR1 SGHTA and CDR2 FQGTGA. V was clipped by 6 bases and J by 5 bases, with 16 bases between them. This CDR3 region has 14 residues.

J is TRBJ2-7 and V is TRBV7-2; TRBD2 might be the D (5 bases). V lost 0 bases, J lost 2 bases, and 5 bases lay in between. The CDR3 loop spans 13 amino acids. Germline V gene data show CDR1 as SGHTA and CDR2 as FQGNSA. CDR3 in DNA: TGTGCCAGCAGCTTAGCGCGGGCCTACGAGCAGTACTTC. This sequence encodes CASSLARAYEQYF.

This chain connects TRBV12-3 or TRBV12-4 to TRBJ1-2; 8 bases align to TRBD1. J gave up 7 bases and V 6 bases, and 7 bases lay outside the gene matches. The CDR3 consists of 13 residues. The CDR3 reads CASRMDRVIGYTF. In DNA, the CDR3 is TGTGCCAGCAGAATGGACAGGGTGATTGGCTACACCTTC.

The CDR3 sequence is CSAHSIKDRGPGAFF. The CDR3, as DNA: TGCAGTGCTCATAGCATAAAAGACAGGGGGCCGGGAGCTTTCTTT. The chain links TRBV20-1 to TRBJ1-1; 10 bases are shared with TRBD1. Germline CDR1 reads DFQATT; CDR2 reads SNEGSKA (reference sequence). V shed 5 bases, J shed 10 bases, and the junction held 16 bases outside the gene matches. CDR3 length: 15 amino acids.

This clonotype has just a few counts. The chain couples TRBV4-1 to TRBJ1-2; D is unresolved. V was pared by 2 bases and J by 4 bases, with 14 bases between. Looked up from germline, CDR1 is MGHRA and CDR2 is YSYEKL. This CDR3 comprises 15 residues. The CDR3 reads CASSQYVGPSYGYTF. The CDR3 bases are TGCGCCAGCAGCCAATACGTAGGACCCAGCTATGGCTACACCTTC.

V usage is TRBV27 and J usage is TRBJ1-6; D is uncertain. V lost 8 bases, J lost 10 bases, and 15 bases lay in between. The CDR3 has 13 amino acids. CDR1 is MNHEY and CDR2 is SMNVEV in the germline V gene (reference sequence). CDR3 amino acids: CASRRVEASPLHF. DNA of the CDR3: TGTGCCAGCCGACGGGTTGAGGCCTCACCCCTCCACTTT.

This clonotype was counted a few times. The rearrangement uses TRBV27 and TRBJ2-5; 11 positions agree with TRBD2. Germline assignment: CDR1 MNHEY and CDR2 SMNVEV (reference sequence). The CDR3 has 16 residues. The V and J ends lost 6 bases and 0 bases, in that order; junction bases with no gene match: 6. The CDR3 DNA is TGTGCCAGCAGCAGAAGACTAGCGGGGTACCAAGAGACCCAGTACTTC. Encoded protein: CASSRRLAGYQETQYF.

For this clonotype: One end of the junction varies from germline; a read error may be responsible. The chain links TRBV6-6 to TRBJ1-2, with D perhaps TRBD1 (6 bases). The germline V gene encodes CDR1 MNHNY and CDR2 SVGAGI (reference sequence). CDR3 length: 12 amino acids. The CDR3 DNA sequence: TGTGCCAGCAGTTACGTAGAGGGGGGCTGCACCTTC. Protein sequence: CASSYVEGGCTF.

In its sample, this clonotype was seen a few times. Here the CDR3 DNA reads TGTGCCAGCAGTGAATCACTAGCGGGAGTAGGTTACGAGCAGTACTTC. This gives the protein CASSESLAGVGYEQYF. The genes are TRBV6-1 and TRBJ2-7; TRBD2 matches 11 bases. The CDR3 covers 16 residues. Per the germline V gene, CDR1 is MNHNS and CDR2 is SASEGT. J was trimmed by 4 bases and V by 2 bases; bases with no gene match: 7.

This clonotype was observed a handful of times. The chain recombines TRBV2 with TRBJ2-1; 10 bases fit TRBD2. Unmatched junction bases numbered 9, after V lost 8 bases and J lost 5 bases. This CDR3 region has 15 residues. Germline CDR1 SNHLY, CDR2 FYNNEI. In nucleotides, the CDR3 is TGTGCCAGCGCCCGTCTAGCGGGAGAGAACAATGAGCAGTTCTTC. Residues: CASARLAGENNEQFF.

This clonotype was seen just once. The V gene is TRBV7-9, the J gene TRBJ2-1; 10 nucleotides line up with TRBD1. V shed 5 bases, J shed 8 bases, and the junction held 6 bases outside the gene matches. The germline V gene has CDR1 SEHNR and CDR2 FQNEAQ (reference sequence). The CDR3 contains 14 residues. The CDR3 bases are TGTGCCAGCAGCATTAGGGACAGGGGTTATGAGCAGTTCTTC. This encodes CASSIRDRGYEQFF.

This clonotype was observed a few times. This chain joins TRBV5-1 and TRBJ2-1, with 14 bases lining up with TRBD2. The CDR3 runs 17 residues. CDR1 is SGHRS, CDR2 YFSETQ, per germline. V gave up 0 bases and J gave up 5 bases; unmatched junction bases: 4. The CDR3 bases are TGCGCCAGCAGCTTGGCCGGGACTAGCGGGAGAAACAATGAGCAGTTCTTC. It is translated as CASSLAGTSGRNNEQFF.

The chain recombines TRBV11-2 with TRBJ1-2, with D maybe TRBD1 (5 bases). Looked up from germline, CDR1 is SGHAT and CDR2 is FQNNGV. The CDR3 is 15 residues long. Trimming took off 4 bases at V and 1 base at J, with 13 bases between the two ends. CDR3 protein: CASSWGYRGNYGYTF. The CDR3 DNA follows: TGTGCCAGCAGCTGGGGGTATCGGGGTAACTATGGCTACACCTTC.

Only a few counts were recorded for this clonotype. V usage is TRBV7-9 and J usage is TRBJ2-7, with TRBD1 matching over 8 bases. The CDR3 is 15 amino acids. Germline CDR1 reads SEHNR; CDR2 reads FQNEAQ (reference sequence). V gave up 4 bases and J gave up 2 bases; unmatched junction bases: 7. The DNA for the CDR3 is TGTGCCAGCAGCTCCTCGGGACAGGCTGCCTACGAGCAGTACTTC. As protein: CASSSSGQAAYEQYF.

The rearrangement uses TRBV27 and TRBJ2-5, with 9 bases lining up with TRBD2. The CDR3 covers 15 residues. Germline V CDR1 and CDR2: MNHEY, SMNVEV (reference sequence). The ends lost 6 bases at V and 1 base at J; junction bases unmatched: 6. The chain's CDR3 is CASRRTSAIQETQYF. Here the CDR3 DNA reads TGTGCCAGCAGAAGGACTAGCGCGATCCAAGAGACCCAGTACTTC.

The chain carries TRBV28 and TRBJ2-7, with D possibly being TRBD2 (5 bases). Looked up from germline, CDR1 is MDHEN and CDR2 is SYDVKM. This CDR3 spans 16 amino acids. Trimming left V 3 bases short and J 0 bases short, with 15 bases between. The CDR3 nucleotides read TGTGCCAGCAGTTTGGCCGGGGAATGGAGCTCCTACGAGCAGTACTTC. It translates to CASSLAGEWSSYEQYF.

The chain is built from TRBV27 and TRBJ2-1; 8 bases agree with TRBD1. Germline lookup yields CDR1 MNHEY and CDR2 SMNVEV (reference sequence). This CDR3 is built from 11 residues. The V segment lost 3 bases and the J segment 14 bases; nucleotides outside the gene matches: 3. The CDR3 here is CASSFRDRKFF. DNA of the CDR3: TGTGCCAGCAGTTTCCGGGACAGGAAGTTCTTC.

The V and J genes are TRBV20-1 and TRBJ2-3; 7 bases agree with TRBD2. This CDR3 has 15 amino acids. V shed 3 bases, J shed 2 bases, and the junction held 8 bases outside the gene matches. Germline V gene data show CDR1 as DFQATT and CDR2 as SNEGSKA (reference sequence). CDR3 nucleotides: TGCAGTGCTAGTGCTAGCGGTTATGCCACAGATACGCAGTATTTT. As protein: CSASASGYATDTQYF.

The rearrangement links TRBV20-1 to TRBJ2-1; 8 bases match TRBD2. CDR1 DFQATT and CDR2 SNEGSKA come from the germline V gene (reference sequence). The CDR3 totals 13 residues. In DNA, the CDR3 is TGCAGCGCGGGGGGTACCTACTACAATGAGCAGTTCTTC. Translating gives CSAGGTYYNEQFF.

The rearrangement uses TRBV5-4 and TRBJ1-1; no reliable D call. Germline assignment: CDR1 SGHNT and CDR2 YYREEE (reference sequence). The ends were cut back, 2 bases at V and 10 bases at J, with 18 bases in the middle. This CDR3 is built from 14 residues. CDR3 amino acids: CASSLATSGFGAFF. As DNA, the CDR3 is TGTGCCAGCAGCTTAGCCACGTCGGGGTTCGGAGCTTTCTTT.

The chain uses TRBV20-1 and TRBJ2-1; the D gene is possibly TRBD2 (5 bases). Germline CDR1 is DFQATT and CDR2 is SNEGSKA (reference sequence). The CDR3 has 16 amino acids. The V gene lost 8 bases and the J gene lost 5 bases, with 25 bases spanning the gap. The CDR3 DNA reads as TGCAGTACGCCCGCACTAGGTCCCGAATTTAACAATGAGCAGTTCTTC. It codes for CSTPALGPEFNNEQFF.

This clonotype was recorded once. A junction boundary mismatches the germline segment, possibly from a read error. The gene calls are TRBV28 and TRBJ2-1, with D perhaps TRBD1 (10 bases). Germline V gene data show CDR1 as MDHEN and CDR2 as SYDVKM. This CDR3 is built from 19 residues. CDR3: CAGSRDRGVREGSYNEQFF. The CDR3 nucleotides read TGTGCCGGCAGTCGGGACAGGGGTGTGCGGGAGGGGTCCTACAATGAGCAGTTCTTC.